Below, 15 T cell receptor beta chains from the same sample are listed, as sequenced in a study of vaccination and CD4 T cells after COVID-19. Antigens of these TCRs are unknown. Cultured CD4+ T cell DNA underwent sequencing with the Oncomine TCR Beta short-read assay. Each CDR3 protein is one row after TCRdb ran MiXCR on the PCR reads. The sample has roughly 13,000 distinct CDR3 sequences, around 60% seen once. Treatment indicated: approximately nine-day PBMC culture with coronavirus spike peptide pools or control peptides (ViraFEST assay). Sample: CD4+ T cells from blood, cultured in vitro. These receptors all come from a human donor who had recovered from COVID-19.

This clonotype was seen only a few times. The J gene is TRBJ2-7, the V gene TRBV20-1, with 7 bases lining up with TRBD1. Trimming at V came to 0 bases and at J to 2 bases, leaving 7 bases not matched to a gene. CDR1 and CDR2 from the germline V gene are DFQATT and SNEGSKA (reference sequence). CDR3 size: 15 residues. The CDR3 is CSARDVRQGPYEQYF. As DNA, the CDR3 is TGCAGTGCTAGAGATGTGCGACAGGGTCCCTACGAGCAGTACTTC.

This clonotype was found once. The rearrangement joins TRBV6-2 or TRBV6-3 to TRBJ2-3; the D gene could be TRBD1 or TRBD2 (6 bases each). The CDR3 spans 13 residues. Germline V gene sequence: CDR1 MNHEY, CDR2 SVGEGT. Trimming removed 4 bases at V and 4 bases at J, with 9 bases between. The CDR3 loop is CASSWGAADTQYF. The DNA for the CDR3 is TGTGCCAGCAGTTGGGGGGCCGCAGATACGCAGTATTTT.

This rearrangement joins TRBV7-9 to TRBJ1-5; 10 positions agree with TRBD1. V shed 5 bases, J shed 6 bases, and the junction held 4 bases outside the gene matches. CDR1 is SEHNR and CDR2 is FQNEAQ in the germline V gene (reference sequence). There are 14 residues in the CDR3. Written as DNA, the CDR3 is TGTGCCAGCAGCGAAGGACAGGGGGGTCAGCCCCAGCATTTT. Its translation is CASSEGQGGQPQHF. The variable domain in full, completed from reference TRBV7-9 and TRBJ1-5, reads DTGVSQNPRHKITKRGQNVTFRCDPISEHNRLYWYRQTLGQGPEFLTYFQNEAQLEKSRLLSDRFSAERPKGSFSTLEIQRTEQGDSAMYLCASSEGQGGQPQHFGDGTRLSIL.

The chain carries TRBV7-2 and TRBJ2-5; 9 positions match TRBD1. After removal of 2 bases from V and 5 bases from J, the junction contained 9 bases not matched to a gene. The CDR3 has 16 amino acids. In germline, CDR1 is SGHTA, CDR2 FQGNSA. The CDR3 here is CASSLPTGGIRETQYF. The CDR3 DNA follows: TGTGCCAGCAGCTTACCGACAGGGGGGATCAGGGAGACCCAGTACTTC.

J is TRBJ1-3 and V is TRBV4-1; no definite D call. Looked up from germline, CDR1 is MGHRA and CDR2 is YSYEKL. The V end lost 5 bases, the J end lost 0 bases, and 14 bases lay between the germline ends. This CDR3 has 16 residues. The CDR3 sequence: CASSGGVPSSGNTIYF. The CDR3 DNA reads as TGCGCCAGCAGCGGCGGGGTGCCGAGCTCTGGAAACACCATATATTTT.

The chain carries TRBV6-1 and TRBJ2-3, with 14 bases matching TRBD2. CDR1 MNHNS and CDR2 SASEGT come from the germline V gene. V lost 6 bases to trimming and J lost 8 bases; unmatched junction nucleotides: 7. The CDR3 is 15 residues long. Here the CDR3 DNA reads TGTGCCAGCAGAGAACGGACTAGCGGGGGGACTACGCAGTATTTT. It encodes CASRERTSGGTTQYF.

This clonotype came up a few times. The V and J genes are TRBV19 and TRBJ1-3; D remains ambiguous. V lost 3 bases to trimming and J lost 0 bases, with 6 bases between them. CDR3 length: 14 residues. CDR1 is LNHDA, CDR2 SQIVND, per germline (reference sequence). This chain's CDR3 is CASSIQSSGNTIYF. CDR3 DNA sequence: TGTGCCAGTAGTATCCAAAGCTCTGGAAACACCATATATTTT.

The chain recombines TRBV6-1 with TRBJ2-3; 8 bases map to TRBD1. V trimming: 5 bases; J trimming: 6 bases; junction bases outside the gene matches: 10. Per germline, CDR1 MNHNS and CDR2 SASEGT. The CDR3 consists of 15 residues. The CDR3 DNA reads TGTGCCAGCAGTCTCCAGGGGGCGTGGAGGGATACGCAGTATTTT. It codes for CASSLQGAWRDTQYF.

V gene TRBV7-8 combines with J gene TRBJ2-2; D unresolved. CDR3 length: 15 residues. From germline, CDR1 is SGHVS and CDR2 FQNEAQ. The germline V and J ends were trimmed by 4 bases and 6 bases, with 15 bases remaining between them. The CDR3 is CASSSRAPGPGELFF. The CDR3 DNA reads as TGTGCCAGCAGCTCCCGGGCCCCAGGCCCCGGGGAGCTGTTTTTT.

The chain carries TRBV27 and TRBJ2-7, with 11 bases lining up with TRBD2. Per the germline V gene, CDR1 is MNHEY and CDR2 is SMNVEV (reference sequence). The CDR3 has 15 amino acids. V lost 1 base to trimming and J lost 6 bases; unmatched junction nucleotides: 5. The CDR3 DNA sequence: TGTGCCAGCAGTTTATTAGGGCTAGCGGGAGGCGAGCAGTACTTC. Translation: CASSLLGLAGGEQYF.

The chain links TRBV20-1 to TRBJ1-5, with D hard to call. Germline values: CDR1 DFQATT, CDR2 SNEGSKA (reference sequence). The CDR3 runs to 14 residues. V lost 1 base and J lost 4, with 11 bases in between. The CDR3 region is CSARVGSVNQPQHF. CDR3 in DNA: TGCAGTGCTAGAGTGGGCAGCGTGAATCAGCCCCAGCATTTT.

This clonotype was detected a few times. Here the CDR3 reads CASSDPGTGKGEQYF. The CDR3 nucleotides are TGCGCCAGCAGTGACCCAGGGACAGGGAAGGGCGAGCAGTACTTC. The rearrangement links TRBV10-1 to TRBJ2-7; 9 nucleotides agree with TRBD1. The germline CDR1 and CDR2 sequences are WNHNN and SYGVQD (reference sequence). The CDR3 length is 15 residues. J lost 6 bases, V lost 3 bases, and 9 bases had no gene match.

The DNA for the CDR3 is TGCAGTGCTCTGGGCTGGGGGGGCTCTACAGAGACCCAGTACTTC. It is translated as CSALGWGGSTETQYF. The chain combines TRBV20-1 with TRBJ2-5, with D possibly TRBD2 on 7 matching bases. The V and J ends lost 5 bases and 4 bases respectively, with 20 bases between them. This CDR3 comprises 15 residues. Germline V CDR1 and CDR2: DFQATT, SNEGSKA (reference sequence).

The chain is built from TRBV20-1 and TRBJ2-3, with 7 bases that match TRBD1. The V gene's germline CDR1 is DFQATT and CDR2 SNEGSKA (reference sequence). The CDR3 runs to 15 residues. J lost 4 bases, V lost 0 bases, and 7 bases had no gene match. Here the CDR3 reads CSARDSRGGADTQYF. CDR3 DNA sequence: TGCAGTGCTAGAGATTCTAGAGGGGGCGCAGATACGCAGTATTTT.

The rearrangement uses TRBV29-1 and TRBJ1-2, with a weak D call TRBD1 (6 bases). Germline V gene lookup returns CDR1 SQVTM and CDR2 ANQGSEA. Trimming removed 6 bases from V and 3 bases from J, with 20 bases in between. The CDR3 has 15 amino acids. CDR3 bases: TGCAGCGTGAGACGGTCCGGGACACCATACTATGGCTACACCTTC. It translates to CSVRRSGTPYYGYTF.